This T cell receptor beta chain was sequenced in a study of tumor-infiltrating lymphocytes in oesophageal squamous cell carcinoma. The CDR3 length is 14 residues. Germline V gene sequence: CDR1 SGHVS, CDR2 FNYEAQ. V was clipped by 7 bases and J by 1 base, with 11 bases between them. TCRdb re-derived calls from the PCR reads in MiXCR, one entry per CDR3 protein. The profile shows over 10,000 distinct CDR3 sequences, approximately 47% of them singletons. The source of this sequence is a female donor with esophageal squamous cell carcinoma. V and J are TRBV7-6 and TRBJ1-3, with D maybe TRBD1 (6 bases). The specimen was blood. The CDR3: CASTRDRSGNTIYF. CDR3 coding DNA: TGTGCCAGCACCCGAGACAGGTCTGGAAACACCATATATTTT. Together with reference TRBV7-6 and TRBJ1-3, the CDR3 gives the full variable domain: GAGVSQSPRYKVTKRGQDVALRCDPISGHVSLYWYRQALGQGPEFLTYFNYEAQQDKSGLPNDRFSAERPEGSISTLTIQRTEQRDSAMYRCASTRDRSGNTIYFGEGSWLTVV.